Presented here are 19 T cell receptor beta chains from one specimen sequenced in a study of early T cells in non-severe SARS-CoV-2 infection (dated by TCRdb to the early 2020s). Library method: 5' RACE. The sequencing machine was a NextSeq 500. TCRdb reran the public reads through fastp at Q25 and MiXCR, keeping productive beta chains. Every entry covers one CDR3 protein and lists the most common genes and DNA from its rows. This sample lists 65,000 to 95,000 distinct CDR3 sequences; roughly 12% were detected once. The top ten constitute 15% to 17% of the sample. The starting material was whole blood, obtained at baseline. These TCRs come from an adult who was a healthcare worker with PCR-confirmed SARS-CoV-2 infection or an uninfected control (not recorded which). The donor label of this sample is uncertain.

The gene calls are TRBV12-3 or TRBV12-4 and TRBJ2-5, with D possibly being TRBD1 or TRBD2 (5 bases each). This CDR3 region has 14 residues. With 4 bases removed from V and 1 base from J, the gap between germline ends came to 10 bases. The CDR3 region has the DNA TGTGCCAGCAGTTACTCCGGGACCCAAGAGACCCAGTACTTC. It codes for CASSYSGTQETQYF.

In this sample, this clonotype turned up many times. As DNA, the CDR3 is TGCGCCAGCAGCCCGCGGGAGTCCTACGAGCAGTACTTC. Its translation is CASSPRESYEQYF. This chain uses TRBV4-1 with TRBJ2-7; the match to TRBD2 covers 7 bases. The CDR3 length is 13 residues. After removal of 4 bases from V and 1 base from J, the junction contained 1 base not matched to a gene. Germline V gives CDR1 MGHRA, CDR2 YSYEKL.

This clonotype has a handful of counts. The chain recombines TRBV7-2 with TRBJ2-3; the match to TRBD2 covers 9 bases. After removal of 3 bases from V and 1 base from J, the junction contained 11 bases not matched to a gene. Germline assignment: CDR1 SGHTA and CDR2 FQGNSA. The CDR3 is made up of 18 amino acids. The CDR3 bases are TGTGCCAGCAGCTTTAGAGTCCGTAGCGGGGGAGGCACAGATACGCAGTATTTT. Amino acid sequence: CASSFRVRSGGGTDTQYF.

As to this clonotype: Relative to the germline gene, one junction end is altered; a read error may explain this. The CDR3, as DNA: TGTGCCAGCAGCTTGGGGGAAATTAACTATGGCTACATCTTC. Its protein product is CASSLGEINYGYIF. The chain links TRBV5-4 to TRBJ1-2; unclear D gene. Germline CDR1 SGHNT, CDR2 YYREEE (reference sequence). CDR3 length: 14 residues.

In its sample, this clonotype is medium-sized. As DNA, the CDR3 is TGTGCCAGCAGCCCCTTAGCGGGTCATCCTAACCAGTACTTC. Residues: CASSPLAGHPNQYF. V is TRBV11-2 and J is TRBJ2-7, with TRBD2 matching over 7 bases. V lost 5 bases to trimming and J lost 10 bases; unmatched junction nucleotides: 14. The CDR3 extends over 14 amino acids. Germline V lookup: CDR1 SGHAT, CDR2 FQNNGV.

The chain links TRBV9 to TRBJ2-1; perhaps TRBD2 as D (6 bases). Per the germline V gene, CDR1 is SGDLS and CDR2 is YYNGEE. Trimming removed 7 bases at V and 8 bases at J, with 13 bases between. CDR3 length equals 12 residues. The CDR3 nucleotides are TGTGCCAGCGGGGCAAGGAGGGATGAGCAGTTCTTC. Its protein is CASGARRDEQFF.

This clonotype was detected only a few times. V gene TRBV20-1 combines with J gene TRBJ2-5; 13 bases fit TRBD2. CDR1 is DFQATT, CDR2 SNEGSKA, per germline (reference sequence). With 6 bases clipped from V and 2 bases from J, the junction kept 6 bases outside the gene matches. The CDR3 contains 15 residues. This CDR3 is CSAQGLAGRQETQYF. Here the CDR3 DNA reads TGCAGTGCCCAGGGACTAGCGGGGAGACAAGAGACCCAGTACTTC.

The chain links TRBV14 to TRBJ2-2, with D tentatively TRBD1 (5 bases). The germline V gene encodes CDR1 SGHDN and CDR2 FVKESK. This CDR3 is 15 amino acids long. V was clipped by 4 bases and J by 1 base, with 10 bases between them. The CDR3 DNA sequence: TGTGCCAGCAGCCCCCGGACAAGGAACACCGGGGAGCTGTTTTTT. Its translation is CASSPRTRNTGELFF.

There are a few counts of this clonotype. CDR3 loop: CASSYSSQRTSGGFTDTQYF. CDR3 in DNA: TGTGCCAGCAGTTACTCCTCCCAACGGACTAGCGGGGGATTCACAGATACGCAGTATTTT. This chain links TRBV6-6 with TRBJ2-3; 13 nucleotides line up with TRBD2. The germline CDR1 and CDR2 sequences are MNHNY and SVGAGI (reference sequence). Unmatched junction bases numbered 11, after V lost 0 bases and J lost 2 bases. CDR3 size: 20 residues.

The chain employs TRBV7-2 and TRBJ2-3; possible D gene TRBD2, 5 bases. Per germline, CDR1 SGHTA and CDR2 FQGNSA. V shed 5 bases and J shed 2 bases, with 17 bases lying between them. The CDR3 has 16 residues. CDR3 coding DNA: TGTGCCAGCAGCCGCCTAGCTACACTCCCCACAGATACGCAGTATTTT. This translates into CASSRLATLPTDTQYF.

This clonotype has only a few counts. V gene TRBV12-3 or TRBV12-4 combines with J gene TRBJ2-3; 12 bases align to TRBD2. The junction had 9 bases not matched to a gene; V was cut back by 0 bases and J by 2 bases. This CDR3 contains 19 residues. The CDR3 loop is CASSLAPGTSGLDTDTQYF. The CDR3 nucleotides are TGTGCCAGCAGTTTAGCCCCTGGGACTAGCGGGCTCGACACAGATACGCAGTATTTT.

The genes are TRBV6-5 and TRBJ2-3, with D hard to call. The CDR3 sequence is 14 residues long. The V end was cut by 6 bases, the J end by 4 bases, with 14 bases between. Germline lookup yields CDR1 MNHEY and CDR2 SVGAGI. The DNA for the CDR3 is TGTGCCAGCAGCCTCCTGACAATCGCAGATACGCAGTATTTT. It codes for CASSLLTIADTQYF.

The J gene is TRBJ2-3, the V gene TRBV7-2; the D call may be TRBD1 or TRBD2 (6 bases each). The CDR3 has 14 amino acids. V shed 1 base and J shed 6 bases, with 11 bases lying between them. Germline V CDR1 and CDR2: SGHTA, FQGNSA. The CDR3 coding sequence is TGTGCCAGCAGCTTAGAAGGGGGGATGGATACGCAGTATTTT. This sequence encodes CASSLEGGMDTQYF.

The table lists this clonotype with a few counts. The J gene is TRBJ2-3, the V gene TRBV20-1, with 7 bases matching TRBD2. After removal of 5 bases from V and 1 base from J, the junction contained 6 bases not matched to a gene. Germline V CDR1 and CDR2: DFQATT, SNEGSKA (reference sequence). The CDR3 is made up of 14 amino acids. CDR3 nucleotide sequence: TGCAGTGCTCCCGATGCGGGGGGCACAGATACGCAGTATTTT. As protein: CSAPDAGGTDTQYF.

This clonotype was recorded many times. This sequence joins TRBV24-1 and TRBJ2-3; TRBD2 is a possible D gene (5 bases). Germline V gives CDR1 KGHDR, CDR2 SFDVKD. The CDR3 covers 14 residues. V lost 3 bases to trimming and J lost 2 bases, with 8 bases between them. The CDR3 DNA follows: TGTGCCACCAGTGATGGGGAGTACACAGATACGCAGTATTTT. Protein: CATSDGEYTDTQYF.

This clonotype was recorded many times. The chain recombines TRBV6-6 with TRBJ1-1; no reliable D call. CDR1 MNHNY and CDR2 SVGAGI come from the germline V gene (reference sequence). Trimming took 3 bases from V and 7 from J, leaving 12 bases between them. The CDR3 has 13 residues. The CDR3 DNA follows: TGTGCCAGCAGTTATTCGGGATCACTTGAAGCTTTCTTT. Encoded protein: CASSYSGSLEAFF.

This chain links TRBV9 with TRBJ1-2; D is unclear. V lost 4 bases and J lost 6, with 16 bases in between. The CDR3 covers 14 residues. Germline CDR1 SGDLS, CDR2 YYNGEE. The CDR3: CASSLRGTYDGYTF. CDR3 bases: TGTGCCAGCAGCCTTCGGGGTACTTACGATGGCTACACCTTC.

This clonotype has at least ten counts. The gene calls are TRBV2 and TRBJ2-3; possible D gene TRBD1, 6 bases. The CDR3 totals 12 residues. CDR1 SNHLY and CDR2 FYNNEI come from the germline V gene. V lost 6 bases and J lost 5, with 9 bases in between. CDR3 sequence reads: CASRGQGDTQYF. The CDR3, as DNA: TGTGCCAGCAGGGGACAAGGAGATACGCAGTATTTT.

The rearrangement uses TRBV4-3 and TRBJ1-1, with 7 bases identical to TRBD1. Germline CDR1 is LGHNA and CDR2 is YSLEER. CDR3 size: 15 residues. The trim removed 3 bases at V and 5 bases at J, leaving 9 bases unmatched. CDR3: CASSQLTGVRTEAFF. CDR3 nucleotides: TGCGCCAGCAGCCAGCTCACAGGGGTGCGGACTGAAGCTTTCTTT.